One sample yielded the 20 T cell receptor beta chains listed below, sequenced in a study of cytomegalovirus exposure and HLA in healthy donors. Primers: 60 Vbeta forward and 13 Jbeta reverse. Data came from immunoSEQ multiplex PCR; TCRdb stores just in-frame clones and leaves some out. This table holds tens of thousands of clones, more than 70% found once. The specimen was PBMCs. The receptor set was obtained from a man under 40 in good health and CMV-seropositive.

The chain recombines TRBV2 with TRBJ2-2; tentatively, D is TRBD1 (6 bases). The germline V and J ends were trimmed by 7 bases and 2 bases, with 14 bases remaining between them. CDR3 size: 15 residues. Germline CDR1 is SNHLY and CDR2 is FYNNEI. CDR3 sequence reads: CASTQDRFNTGELFF. CDR3 in DNA: TGTGCCAGCACCCAAGACAGGTTCAACACCGGGGAGCTGTTTTTT.

V is TRBV5-4 and J is TRBJ1-1; possible D gene TRBD1, 5 bases. Between the trimmed V and J ends, which lost 2 bases and 1 base, there was a span of 9 bases. The CDR3 has 14 residues. Looked up from germline, CDR1 is SGHNT and CDR2 is YYREEE (reference sequence). In DNA form, the CDR3 reads TGTGCCAGCAGCTTCCAGGGTTCGAACACTGAAGCTTTCTTT. Translating gives CASSFQGSNTEAFF.

Worth noting for this clone: Relative to the germline gene, one junction end is altered; a read error may explain this. V usage is TRBV7-7 and J usage is TRBJ2-7; TRBD1 agrees at 8 bases. Germline CDR1 SSHAT, CDR2 FNYEAQ (reference sequence). This CDR3 region has 15 residues. This CDR3 is CASSFGTGRIYEQYF. The CDR3 DNA reads as TGTGCTAGCAGCTTCGGGACAGGCCGCATCTACGAGCAGTACTTC. Drawing the rest from reference TRBV7-7 and TRBJ2-7, the complete variable domain is GAGVSQSPRYKVTKRGQDVTLRCDPISSHATLYWYQQALGQGPEFLTYFNYEAQPDKSGLPSDRFSAERPEGSISTLTIQRTEQRDSAMYRCASSFGTGRIYEQYFGPGTRLTVT.

This clone has just a few counts. The V and J genes are TRBV7-9 and TRBJ1-6; the D is unclear. The CDR3 runs to 14 residues. V lost 0 bases, J lost 8 bases, and 8 bases lay in between. Germline V gene lookup returns CDR1 SEHNR and CDR2 FQNEAQ (reference sequence). CDR3 region: CASSLAVGDSPLHF. CDR3 DNA sequence: TGTGCCAGCAGCTTAGCGGTGGGAGATTCACCCCTCCACTTT.

J is TRBJ1-4 and V is TRBV5-5; no reliable D call. V shed 0 bases and J shed 8 bases, with 8 bases lying between them. The germline gives CDR1 SGHKS, CDR2 YYEKEE (reference sequence). This CDR3 has 13 amino acids. CDR3 in DNA: TGTGCCAGCAGCTTGGAGGGAGGCGAAAAACTGTTTTTT. It yields the protein CASSLEGGEKLFF.

This clone was detected once. V gene TRBV19 combines with J gene TRBJ2-5; 9 nucleotides align to TRBD1. The J call is uncertain, as TRBJ2-7 better fits the DNA end. Germline CDR1 reads LNHDA; CDR2 reads SQIVND (reference sequence). The CDR3 loop spans 14 amino acids. CDR3 bases: TGTGCCAGTAGTAGGGGGACAGGGAACTACGAGCAGTACTTC. Translated, it gives CASSRGTGNYEQYF.

V is TRBV12-5 and J is TRBJ2-5, with 10 bases that match TRBD2. The CDR3 has 15 amino acids. The trim removed 3 bases at V and 5 bases at J, leaving 6 bases unmatched. Germline V gives CDR1 LGHNT, CDR2 FRNRAP. The CDR3 bases are TGTGCTAGTGGTTTATCTAGCGGGAGACGGGAGACCCAGTACTTC. Translation: CASGLSSGRRETQYF.

V gene TRBV19 combines with J gene TRBJ2-5, with no clear D. The J call may be incorrect, as the DNA end agrees better with TRBJ2-7. Germline lookup yields CDR1 LNHDA and CDR2 SQIVND (reference sequence). The CDR3 sequence is 14 residues long. Here the CDR3 reads CASKDPVRGYEQYF. The CDR3 DNA reads TGTGCCAGTAAAGACCCCGTAAGAGGCTACGAGCAGTACTTC.

V and J are TRBV6-1 and TRBJ1-5; TRBD1 matches at 7 bases. This CDR3 has 14 amino acids. V was clipped by 4 bases and J by 4 bases; unmatched bases: 4. Germline V lookup: CDR1 MNHNS, CDR2 SASEGT. CDR3 sequence: CASSGHRGNQPQHF. CDR3 nucleotide sequence: TGTGCCAGCAGTGGCCACAGGGGAAATCAGCCCCAGCATTTT.

The chain has TRBV7-9 and TRBJ1-2; 7 bases match TRBD1. V was pared by 6 bases and J by 4 bases, with 11 bases of the junction left unmatched. The CDR3 extends over 15 amino acids. The germline CDR1 and CDR2 sequences are SEHNR and FQNEAQ (reference sequence). CDR3 DNA: TGTGCCAGCAGTCTTTCAGGGGGGAATGTCTATGGCTACACCTTC. Translation: CASSLSGGNVYGYTF.

This clone is a singleton in its sample. This sequence joins TRBV29-1 and TRBJ2-7; 11 positions match TRBD1. The CDR3 has 12 residues. V shed 7 bases and J 4 bases; nucleotides not matched to a gene: 3. Germline CDR1 SQVTM, CDR2 ANQGSEA. CDR3 protein: CSGRDRGYEQYF. Here the CDR3 DNA reads TGCAGCGGCCGGGACAGGGGGTACGAGCAGTACTTC.

This chain joins TRBV29-1 and TRBJ1-2; no definite D call. V was pared by 0 bases and J by 7 bases, with 18 bases between. From germline, CDR1 is SQVTM and CDR2 ANQGSEA. This CDR3 has 15 amino acids. CDR3 sequence reads: CSVEDLLGRSSGYTF. The DNA of the CDR3 is TGCAGCGTTGAAGATCTTCTTGGGCGTTCAAGTGGCTACACCTTC.

The gene calls are TRBV2 and TRBJ1-4; possibly TRBD1 for D (5 bases). Trimming removed 7 bases from V and 8 bases from J, with 20 bases in between. The CDR3 runs to 15 residues. Germline V CDR1 and CDR2: SNHLY, FYNNEI. This chain's CDR3 is CASIDSTAGGEKLFF. CDR3 nucleotides: TGTGCCAGCATTGATTCGACAGCGGGAGGGGAAAAACTGTTTTTT.

This chain joins TRBV28 and TRBJ2-2, with D possibly TRBD2 on 6 matching bases. V was cut by 2 bases and J by 1 base, with 8 bases left in between. This CDR3 spans 15 amino acids. Germline lookup yields CDR1 MDHEN and CDR2 SYDVKM. The CDR3 DNA follows: TGTGCCAGCAGTTTAGCGGGGTGGAACACCGGGGAGCTGTTTTTT. The encoded protein is CASSLAGWNTGELFF.

The V and J genes are TRBV4-1 and TRBJ1-1; a possible D gene is TRBD1 (5 bases). V was pared by 4 bases and J by 1 base, with 22 bases between. Germline V CDR1 and CDR2: MGHRA, YSYEKL. The CDR3 runs to 18 residues. CDR3 amino acids: CASSPGVVYGRRNTEAFF. The DNA for the CDR3 is TGCGCCAGCAGCCCGGGGGTTGTTTACGGACGGAGGAACACTGAAGCTTTCTTT.

The chain is built from TRBV7-2 and TRBJ1-5, with TRBD1 as a possible D gene (6 bases). CDR3 size: 15 residues. CDR1 SGHTA and CDR2 FQGNSA come from the germline V gene. The V end was cut by 0 bases, the J end by 4 bases, with 10 bases between. The CDR3 loop is CASSLAAGVNQPQHF. Here the CDR3 DNA reads TGTGCCAGCAGCTTAGCAGCAGGGGTTAATCAGCCCCAGCATTTT.

The rearrangement links TRBV4-1 to TRBJ1-2; D is ambiguous. Germline loops: CDR1 MGHRA, CDR2 YSYEKL. This CDR3 contains 15 residues. V lost 4 bases to trimming and J lost 0 bases, with 12 bases between them. CDR3 sequence (DNA): TGCGCCAGCAGCCGGGTAGACGGAGCTAACTATGGCTACACCTTC. Protein product: CASSRVDGANYGYTF.

This clone occurred a few times. V gene TRBV5-1 combines with J gene TRBJ1-1; D gene unclear. Per the germline V gene, CDR1 is SGHRS and CDR2 is YFSETQ. Trimming stripped 1 base from V and 1 base from J, with 11 bases between. This CDR3 has 15 residues. This CDR3 is CASSLRADANTEAFF. Written as DNA, the CDR3 is TGCGCCAGCAGCTTGCGCGCGGATGCGAACACTGAAGCTTTCTTT.

J is TRBJ2-1 and V is TRBV5-1; the match to TRBD2 covers 11 bases. Germline V gene sequence: CDR1 SGHRS, CDR2 YFSETQ. The CDR3 is 14 amino acids. J was trimmed by 11 bases and V by 4 bases; bases with no gene match: 8. The CDR3 nucleotides read TGCGCCAGCAGCCTGACTAGCGGGACCCCGAAGCAGTTCTTC. Translating it yields CASSLTSGTPKQFF.

The sample holds a few counts of this clone. The V gene is TRBV5-6, the J gene TRBJ1-1; 9 bases map to TRBD1. The germline V gene has CDR1 SGHDT and CDR2 YYEEEE. The CDR3 has 15 amino acids. V lost 3 bases to trimming and J lost 0 bases; unmatched junction nucleotides: 3. The CDR3 loop is CASSWGTGMNTEAFF. DNA for the CDR3: TGTGCCAGCAGCTGGGGGACAGGGATGAACACTGAAGCTTTCTTT.